These 24 T cell receptor beta chains came from one sample sequenced in a study of brain metastases from non-small cell lung cancer. Measured with immunoSEQ multiplex PCR; TCRdb has only the in-frame clones, and not every one. The data show 1,500 to 2,000 clones, with 91% seen just once and 5% to 7.5% held by the top ten. Sequencing was done on a sample of tumor-adjacent normal tissue. These receptor sequences come from a donor at least 40 years old with non-small cell lung cancer.

Comments on this clone: Sequence at one end of the junction differs from germline and may be a read error. Other DNA variants within this sample encode the same CDR3. The V gene is TRBV13, the J gene TRBJ2-7; possibly TRBD2 for D (6 bases). The CDR3 extends over 14 amino acids. Germline assignment: CDR1 PRHDT and CDR2 FYEKMQ (reference sequence). The CDR3 loop is CASSQGSGPGGQYF. The CDR3 bases are TGTGCCAGCAGCCAAGGTTCGGGGCCTGGAGGGCAGTACTTT.

The chain carries TRBV21-1 and TRBJ2-2; TRBD1, the table's D call, was not compared with the DNA. TRBV21-1 is designated a pseudogene. The CDR3 has 14 amino acids. The CDR3 reads CASRTGGYTGELFF. The CDR3 nucleotides read TGTGCCAGCAGGACAGGGGGGTACACCGGGGAGCTGTTTTTT.

J is TRBJ1-1 and V is TRBV5-5, with D uncertain. The germline CDR1 and CDR2 sequences are SGHKS and YYEKEE (reference sequence). V lost 6 bases and J 1 base, leaving 19 bases between the germline ends. This CDR3 region has 16 residues. The CDR3 DNA reads TGTGCCAGCAACCACCATGCGAAGGGATGGAACACTGAAGCTTTCTTT. Its protein is CASNHHAKGWNTEAFF.

The CDR3 protein is CASSLGSRYTGELFF. The CDR3, as DNA: TGTGCCAGCAGCTTAGGGAGTAGGTACACCGGGGAGCTGTTTTTT. V and J are TRBV5-6 and TRBJ2-2, with D tentatively TRBD2 (5 bases). The CDR3 sequence is 15 residues long. The germline CDR1 and CDR2 sequences are SGHDT and YYEEEE. Trimming removed 2 bases at V and 3 bases at J, with 11 bases between.

V gene TRBV18 combines with J gene TRBJ1-3, with D perhaps matching TRBD1 (5 bases). Germline CDR1 KGHSH, CDR2 LQKENI. The CDR3 is made up of 17 amino acids. The germline V and J ends were trimmed by 4 bases and 4 bases, with 20 bases remaining between them. The CDR3 loop is CASSRERVRDRGNTIYF. The CDR3 DNA reads TGTGCCAGCTCACGAGAAAGGGTCCGGGACCGAGGAAACACCATATATTTT.

This chain links TRBV28 with TRBJ2-7; 7 bases fit TRBD1. Trimming at V came to 4 bases and at J to 12 bases, leaving 15 bases not matched to a gene. Germline V CDR1 and CDR2: MDHEN, SYDVKM. The CDR3 is 14 amino acids. CDR3 sequence reads: CASSYTGTATFLYF. The CDR3 DNA reads TGTGCCAGCAGTTATACCGGGACAGCGACTTTTCTGTACTTC.

With respect to this clone: Since a much larger clone is just one base distant, this may be a read error. The rearrangement links TRBV9 to TRBJ2-1; 11 bases match TRBD2. The germline V gene encodes CDR1 SGDLS and CDR2 YYNGEE. V dropped 4 bases and J dropped 9; count of bases not matched to a gene: 9. CDR3 size: 15 residues. The CDR3 coding sequence is TGTGCCAGCAGCACAAGTCCCGGGACTAGCGGTGAGCAGTTCTTC. Translated, it gives CASSTSPGTSGEQFF.

The chain uses TRBV7-3 and TRBJ1-1; D gene uncertain. V was clipped by 2 bases and J by 0 bases, with 4 bases between them. The CDR3 sequence is 13 residues long. Germline V lookup: CDR1 SGHTA, CDR2 FQGTGA. CDR3 region: CASSLQVNTEAFF. The CDR3 DNA reads as TGTGCCAGCAGCTTACAAGTGAACACTGAAGCTTTCTTT.

Remarks on this clone: Other DNA variants within this sample encode the same CDR3. The V gene is TRBV7-6, the J gene TRBJ2-7, with D hard to call. CDR1 and CDR2 (germline): SGHVS, FNYEAQ. This CDR3 spans 13 amino acids. The V end lost 1 base, the J end lost 3 bases, and 7 bases lay between the germline ends. The CDR3 loop reads CASSLGPNYEQYF. The CDR3 DNA is TGTGCCAGCAGCTTAGGGCCGAACTACGAGCAGTACTTC. Filled out from reference TRBV7-6 and TRBJ2-7, the complete variable domain reads GAGVSQSPRYKVTKRGQDVALRCDPISGHVSLYWYRQALGQGPEFLTYFNYEAQQDKSGLPNDRFSAERPEGSISTLTIQRTEQRDSAMYRCASSLGPNYEQYFGPGTRLTVT.

This chain joins TRBV4-1 and TRBJ2-3; 8 bases map to TRBD1. V was clipped by 7 bases and J by 2 bases; unmatched bases: 5. CDR3 size: 14 residues. The V gene's germline CDR1 is MGHRA and CDR2 YSYEKL. The CDR3 sequence: CASTRQGTTDTQYF. CDR3 coding DNA: TGCGCCAGCACCAGACAGGGGACCACAGATACGCAGTATTTT.

V is TRBV7-2 and J is TRBJ2-2; D tentatively fits TRBD1 or TRBD2 (6 bases each). Germline CDR1 SGHTA, CDR2 FQGNSA. V was trimmed by 1 base and J by 0 bases, leaving 12 bases between them. This CDR3 comprises 17 residues. CDR3 amino acids: CASSLDWGASNTGELFF. The CDR3, as DNA: TGTGCCAGCAGCTTAGACTGGGGGGCTTCGAACACCGGGGAGCTGTTTTTT. The entire variable domain, with the rest obtained from reference TRBV7-2 and TRBJ2-2, is as follows: GAGVSQSPSNKVTEKGKDVELRCDPISGHTALYWYRQSLGQGLEFLIYFQGNSAPDKSGLPSDRFSAERTGGSVSTLTIQRTQQEDSAVYLCASSLDWGASNTGELFFGEGSRLTVL.

The chain employs TRBV7-2 and TRBJ2-7; no firm D call. The CDR3 totals 13 residues. Trimming stripped 4 bases from V and 4 bases from J, with 11 bases between. Germline-derived CDR1 and CDR2 are SGHTA and FQGNSA. The CDR3 sequence: CASSYMSKYEQYF. As DNA, the CDR3 is TGTGCCAGCAGCTACATGAGCAAGTACGAGCAGTACTTC. The variable domain in full, with the rest retrieved from reference TRBV7-2 and TRBJ2-7, is GAGVSQSPSNKVTEKGKDVELRCDPISGHTALYWYRQSLGQGLEFLIYFQGNSAPDKSGLPSDRFSAERTGGSVSTLTIQRTQQEDSAVYLCASSYMSKYEQYFGPGTRLTVT.

This clone was counted once. The chain recombines TRBV30 with TRBJ2-4; D uncertain. CDR3 length: 15 residues. V lost 3 bases and J 0 bases, leaving 12 bases between the germline ends. CDR1 and CDR2 (germline): GTSNPN, SVGIG (reference sequence). DNA of the CDR3: TGTGCCTGGAGCCAACCCGCCCTAGCCAAAAACATTCAGTACTTC. This encodes CAWSQPALAKNIQYF.

The CDR3 loop reads CASSPPSQGSDTQYF. CDR3 coding DNA: TGTGCCAGCTCACCACCGAGCCAGGGGTCCGATACGCAGTATTTT. The chain recombines TRBV18 with TRBJ2-3; tentatively, D is TRBD1 (6 bases). The CDR3 is 15 residues long. Germline assignment: CDR1 KGHSH and CDR2 LQKENI. V shed 0 bases and J shed 6 bases, with 13 bases lying between them. Looking up the rest from reference TRBV18 and TRBJ2-3 gives the full variable domain: NAGVMQNPRHLVRRRGQEARLRCSPMKGHSHVYWYRQLPEEGLKFMVYLQKENIIDESGMPKERFSAEFPKEGPSILRIQQVVRGDSAAYFCASSPPSQGSDTQYFGPGTRLTVL.

The chain has TRBV12-3 or TRBV12-4 and TRBJ1-5; D unclear. The CDR3 extends over 13 amino acids. The ends were cut back, 2 bases at V and 7 bases at J, with 9 bases in the middle. The CDR3 is CASSLLEGQPQHF. Here the CDR3 DNA reads TGTGCCAGCAGTTTACTCGAGGGACAGCCCCAGCATTTT.

The chain uses TRBV6-5 and TRBJ1-4; D gene ambiguous. The V end lost 8 bases, the J end lost 4 bases, and 11 bases lay between the germline ends. Germline V gene sequence: CDR1 MNHEY, CDR2 SVGAGI. The CDR3 is made up of 13 amino acids. The CDR3 protein is CASGWKDNEKLFF. The CDR3 DNA sequence: TGTGCCAGCGGTTGGAAAGATAATGAAAAACTGTTTTTT.

V gene TRBV7-2 combines with J gene TRBJ1-1, with no clear D. Germline assignment: CDR1 SGHTA and CDR2 FQGNSA. The CDR3 is made up of 15 amino acids. Trimming shortened V by 2 bases and J by 1 base, and 11 bases separated the two germline ends. The CDR3 DNA reads TGTGCCAGCAGCTTAAATCAGTTGGGGAACACTGAAGCTTTCTTT. The encoded protein is CASSLNQLGNTEAFF. Filled out from reference TRBV7-2 and TRBJ1-1, the complete variable domain reads GAGVSQSPSNKVTEKGKDVELRCDPISGHTALYWYRQSLGQGLEFLIYFQGNSAPDKSGLPSDRFSAERTGGSVSTLTIQRTQQEDSAVYLCASSLNQLGNTEAFFGQGTRLTVV.

The chain employs TRBV28 and TRBJ1-1, with TRBD1 matching over 7 bases. Germline values: CDR1 MDHEN, CDR2 SYDVKM. This CDR3 region has 14 residues. The V segment lost 11 bases and the J segment 2 bases; nucleotides outside the gene matches: 11. CDR3 sequence (DNA): TGTGCCTCAGGTGCAGGGGGATTAAACACTGAAGCTTTCTTT. This encodes CASGAGGLNTEAFF.

As for this clone: Mismatch with germline at one junction end may stem from a read error. The chain couples TRBV29-1 to TRBJ2-7; D is possibly TRBD2 (6 bases). This CDR3 has 13 amino acids. From germline, CDR1 is SQVTM and CDR2 ANQGSEA. CDR3 region: CSVGRTLDYEQYF. DNA of the CDR3: TGCAGCGTTGGTCGGACTTTGGACTACGAGCAGTATTTC.

The chain carries TRBV15 and TRBJ2-2; 7 nucleotides align to TRBD2. From germline, CDR1 is LNHNV and CDR2 YYDKDF (reference sequence). This CDR3 has 15 residues. Trimming at V came to 0 bases and at J to 6 bases, leaving 4 bases not matched to a gene. This CDR3 reads CATSREAGDPGELFF. The CDR3 DNA sequence: TGTGCCACCAGCAGAGAGGCGGGAGACCCCGGGGAGCTGTTTTTT.

The V call is TRBV10-3, the J call TRBJ2-7; TRBD2 matches at 9 bases. With V trimmed by 7 bases and J by 3 bases, 4 bases remained unmatched. CDR1 is ENHRY and CDR2 is SYGVKD in the germline V gene. CDR3 size: 13 residues. CDR3 sequence: CAITSGIHYEQYF. CDR3 bases: TGTGCCATCACTAGCGGGATCCACTACGAGCAGTACTTC.

V usage is TRBV29-1 and J usage is TRBJ2-3; 10 nucleotides agree with TRBD2. Germline CDR1 and CDR2: SQVTM and ANQGSEA. The junction had 11 bases not matched to a gene; V was cut back by 4 bases and J by 7 bases. This CDR3 is built from 15 residues. The CDR3 reads CSVAKISSGRNTQYF. The CDR3, as DNA: TGCAGCGTTGCAAAAATTTCTAGCGGGAGAAATACGCAGTATTTT.

A single count supports this clone. The chain carries TRBV4-3 and TRBJ1-5, with 9 bases aligning to TRBD1. Germline V gives CDR1 LGHNA, CDR2 YSLEER. The CDR3 consists of 17 residues. The V gene end was trimmed by 4 bases and the J gene end by 3 bases; junction bases not matched to a gene: 10. The CDR3 DNA is TGCGCCAGCAGCCCCGGGACAGGGAATTACCACAATCAGCCCCAGCATTTT. As protein: CASSPGTGNYHNQPQHF.

The V call is TRBV7-9, the J call TRBJ1-6; 11 positions agree with TRBD1. Germline CDR1 is SEHNR and CDR2 is FQNEAQ (reference sequence). This CDR3 is built from 16 residues. V lost 1 base to trimming and J lost 10 bases; unmatched junction nucleotides: 6. The CDR3 DNA reads TGTGCCAGCAGCTTAGGGACAGGGGGCGCGGGATCACCCCTCCACTTT. Encoded protein: CASSLGTGGAGSPLHF.